This T cell receptor beta chain originates from a study of OX40 agonist ivuxolimab in advanced cancers. Study-wide background: Every 2 weeks, ivuxolimab was infused into the patients intravenously at between 0.01 and 10 mg/kg.

The table came from immunoSEQ multiplex PCR; TCRdb's copy has only in-frame clones and leaves some out. The profile shows fewer than 100,000 clones, roughly 89% of them singletons. Points on this clone: Its antigen is not identified.

This CDR3 contains 14 residues. Germline-derived CDR1 and CDR2 are SGHRS and YFSETQ. V lost 0 bases, J lost 4 bases, and 10 bases lay in between. Regarding the study as a whole: Some patients who did not respond also had low normalized T-cell clonal expansion. It was not determined which antigens were specifically recognized by the peripheral T cells that had undergone clonal expansion.

The material was CD4+ or CD8+ T cells sorted from blood, obtained in a trial of the OX40 agonist ivuxolimab. J is TRBJ1-1 and V is TRBV5-1; no clear D gene. The TCR comes from an adult with an advanced solid tumor such as melanoma, head and neck, liver or kidney cancer. CDR3 nucleotide sequence: TGCGCCAGCAGCTTGGATCCGGGGAGCACTGAAGCTTTCTTT. Its translation: CASSLDPGSTEAFF.